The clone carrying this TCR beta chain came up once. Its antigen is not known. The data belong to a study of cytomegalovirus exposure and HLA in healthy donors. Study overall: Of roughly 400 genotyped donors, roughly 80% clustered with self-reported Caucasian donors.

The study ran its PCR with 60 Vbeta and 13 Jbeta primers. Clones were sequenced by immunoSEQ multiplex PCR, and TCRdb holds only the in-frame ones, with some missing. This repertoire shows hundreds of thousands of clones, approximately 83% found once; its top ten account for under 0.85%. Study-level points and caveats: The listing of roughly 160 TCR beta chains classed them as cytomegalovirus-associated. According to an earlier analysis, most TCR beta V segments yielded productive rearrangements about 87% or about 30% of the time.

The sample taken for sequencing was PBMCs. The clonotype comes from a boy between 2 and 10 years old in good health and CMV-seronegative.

The CDR3 here is CASSSGSAYGYTF. In DNA, the CDR3 is TGTGCCAGCAGCTCAGGGTCAGCCTATGGCTACACCTTC. V is TRBV7-9 and J is TRBJ1-2; a weak D match, TRBD1 (5 bases). V was cut by 4 bases and J by 4 bases, with 10 bases left in between. In germline, CDR1 is SEHNR, CDR2 FQNEAQ (reference sequence). The CDR3 extends over 13 amino acids.